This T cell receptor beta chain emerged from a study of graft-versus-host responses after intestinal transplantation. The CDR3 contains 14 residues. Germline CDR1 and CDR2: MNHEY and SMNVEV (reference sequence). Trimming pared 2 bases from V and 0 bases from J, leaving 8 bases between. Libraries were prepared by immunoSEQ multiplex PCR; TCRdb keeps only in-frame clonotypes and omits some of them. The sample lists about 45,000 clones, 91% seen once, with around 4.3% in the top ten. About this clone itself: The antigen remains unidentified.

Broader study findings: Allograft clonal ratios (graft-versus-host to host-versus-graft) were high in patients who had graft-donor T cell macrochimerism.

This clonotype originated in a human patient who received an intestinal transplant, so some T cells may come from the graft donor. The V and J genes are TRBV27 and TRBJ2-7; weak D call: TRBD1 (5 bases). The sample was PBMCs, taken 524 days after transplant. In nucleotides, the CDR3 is TGTGCCAGCAGTTTACAGGGTAGCTCCTACGAGCAGTACTTC. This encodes CASSLQGSSYEQYF.